Below, one TCR beta chain is given with its context. A junction end diverges from the germline sequence, so it may reflect a read error. Germline assignment: CDR1 SSHAT and CDR2 FNYEAQ (reference sequence). The length of the CDR3 is 19 residues. The authors' processing: Researchers report that nucleated cell counts were estimated from reference gene primer amplification. Profiling relied on immunoSEQ multiplex PCR, and the TCRdb table lists in-frame clones only, not all of them. V, J and clone size were drawn from that table, and D and trimming were deduced from the DNA. The sample lists under 250,000 clones, around nine tenths occurring once. The sample belongs to a study of blood T cell repertoires in COVID-19. Study details: Whether acute or convalescent, the COVID-19 samples came from the United States, Italy and Spain. The cDNA or gDNA used as material had been derived from T cells, B-cell-depleted T cells, or PBMCs.

The chain employs TRBV7-7 and TRBJ2-3; 12 nucleotides agree with TRBD2. The receptor was isolated from a woman in her sixties who had recovered from COVID-19. The sample taken for sequencing was peripheral blood. Here the CDR3 reads CASSQEPPGTSGSTDTQYF. The CDR3 region has the DNA TGTGCTAGCAGCCAAGAGCCGCCCGGGACTAGCGGGAGCACAGATACGCAGTATTTT. Complete variable domain (other parts from reference TRBV7-7 and TRBJ2-3): GAGVSQSPRYKVTKRGQDVTLRCDPISSHATLYWYQQALGQGPEFLTYFNYEAQPDKSGLPSDRFSAERPEGSISTLTIQRTEQRDSAMYRCASSQEPPGTSGSTDTQYFGPGTRLTVL.